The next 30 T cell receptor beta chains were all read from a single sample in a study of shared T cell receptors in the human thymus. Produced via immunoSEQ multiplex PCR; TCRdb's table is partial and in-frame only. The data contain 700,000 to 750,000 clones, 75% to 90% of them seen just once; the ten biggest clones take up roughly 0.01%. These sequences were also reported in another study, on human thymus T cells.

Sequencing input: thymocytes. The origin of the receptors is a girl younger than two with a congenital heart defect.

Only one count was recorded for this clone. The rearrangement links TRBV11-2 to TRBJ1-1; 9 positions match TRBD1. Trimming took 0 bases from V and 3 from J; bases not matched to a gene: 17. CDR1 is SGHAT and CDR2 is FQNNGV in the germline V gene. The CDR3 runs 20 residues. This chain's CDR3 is CASSLDRYSDRGVAYTEAFF. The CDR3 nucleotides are TGTGCCAGCAGCTTAGATCGATATTCGGACAGGGGCGTCGCTTACACTGAAGCTTTCTTT.

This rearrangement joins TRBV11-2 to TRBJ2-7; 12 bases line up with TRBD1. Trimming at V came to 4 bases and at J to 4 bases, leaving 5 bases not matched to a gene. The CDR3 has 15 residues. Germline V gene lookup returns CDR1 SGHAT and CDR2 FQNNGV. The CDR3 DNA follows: TGTGCCAGCAGCTCACCGGGACAGGGGGCGTACGAGCAGTACTTC. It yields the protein CASSSPGQGAYEQYF.

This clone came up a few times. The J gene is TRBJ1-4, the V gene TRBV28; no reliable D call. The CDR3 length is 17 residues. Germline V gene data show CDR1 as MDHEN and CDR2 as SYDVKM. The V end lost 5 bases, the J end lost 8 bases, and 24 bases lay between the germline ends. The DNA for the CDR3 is TGTGCCAGCAGTCCCCCACCGTACCCAGGCAAAGACGAAAAACTGTTTTTT. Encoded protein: CASSPPPYPGKDEKLFF. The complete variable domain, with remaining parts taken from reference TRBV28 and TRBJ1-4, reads DVKVTQSSRYLVKRTGEKVFLECVQDMDHENMFWYRQDPGLGLRLIYFSYDVKMKEKGDIPEGYSVSREKKERFSLILESASTNQTSMYLCASSPPPYPGKDEKLFFGSGTQLSVL.

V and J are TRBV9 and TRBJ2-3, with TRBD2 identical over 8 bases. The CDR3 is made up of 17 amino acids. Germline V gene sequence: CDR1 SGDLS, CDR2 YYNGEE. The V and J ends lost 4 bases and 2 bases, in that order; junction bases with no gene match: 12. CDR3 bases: TGTGCCAGCAGCCCCCGGAGACTAGCGAATGACACAGATACGCAGTATTTT. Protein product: CASSPRRLANDTDTQYF.

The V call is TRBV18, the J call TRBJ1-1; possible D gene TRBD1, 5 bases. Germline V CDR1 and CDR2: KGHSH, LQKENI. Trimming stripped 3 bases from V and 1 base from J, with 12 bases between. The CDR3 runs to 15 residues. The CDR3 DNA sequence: TGTGCCAGCTCACCCCCGGGACTGAAGAACACTGAAGCTTTCTTT. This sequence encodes CASSPPGLKNTEAFF.

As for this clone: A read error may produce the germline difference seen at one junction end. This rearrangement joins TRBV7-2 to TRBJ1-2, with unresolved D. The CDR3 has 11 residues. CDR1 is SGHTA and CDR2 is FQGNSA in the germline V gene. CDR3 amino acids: CASSLTSRRAF. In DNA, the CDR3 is TGTGCCAGCAGCTTGACTTCGAGGAGGGCCTTC.

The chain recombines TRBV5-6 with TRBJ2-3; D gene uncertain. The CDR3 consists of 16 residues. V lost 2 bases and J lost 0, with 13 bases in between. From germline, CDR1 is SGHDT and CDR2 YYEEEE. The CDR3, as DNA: TGTGCCAGCAGCTTTTGGAGCCCCTATAGCACAGATACGCAGTATTTT. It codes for CASSFWSPYSTDTQYF.

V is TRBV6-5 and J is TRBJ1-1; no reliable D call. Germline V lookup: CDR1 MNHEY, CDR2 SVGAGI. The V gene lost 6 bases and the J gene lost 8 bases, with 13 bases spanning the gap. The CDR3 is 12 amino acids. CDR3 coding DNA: TGTGCCAGCAGGGGTAAATCGGGGGAAGCTTTCTTT. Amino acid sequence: CASRGKSGEAFF.

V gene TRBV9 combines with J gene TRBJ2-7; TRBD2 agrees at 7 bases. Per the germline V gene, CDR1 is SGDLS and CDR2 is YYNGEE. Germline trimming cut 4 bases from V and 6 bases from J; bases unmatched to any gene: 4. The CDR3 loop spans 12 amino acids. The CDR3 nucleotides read TGTGCCAGCAGCCCCGGGGGGTGCGAGCAGTACTTC. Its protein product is CASSPGGCEQYF. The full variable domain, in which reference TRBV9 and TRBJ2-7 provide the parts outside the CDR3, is DSGVTQTPKHLITATGQRVTLRCSPRSGDLSVYWYQQSLDQGLQFLIQYYNGEERAKGNILERFSAQQFPDLHSELNLSSLELGDSALYFCASSPGGCEQYFGPGTRLTVT.

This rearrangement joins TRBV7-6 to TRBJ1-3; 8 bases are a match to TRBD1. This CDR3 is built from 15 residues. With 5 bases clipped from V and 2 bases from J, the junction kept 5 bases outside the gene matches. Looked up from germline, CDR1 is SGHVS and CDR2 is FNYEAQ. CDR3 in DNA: TGTGCCAGCAGCCTAAGGACAGGGCCTGGAAACACCATATATTTT. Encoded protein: CASSLRTGPGNTIYF.

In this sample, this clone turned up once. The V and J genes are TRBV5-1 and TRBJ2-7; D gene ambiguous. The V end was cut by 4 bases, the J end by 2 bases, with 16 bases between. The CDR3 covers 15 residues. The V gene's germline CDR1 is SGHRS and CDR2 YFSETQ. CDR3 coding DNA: TGCGCCAGCAGCCGGAGTACCCCTACCGCCTACGAGCAGTACTTC. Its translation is CASSRSTPTAYEQYF. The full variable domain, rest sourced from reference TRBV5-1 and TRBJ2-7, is KAGVTQTPRYLIKTRGQQVTLSCSPISGHRSVSWYQQTPGQGLQFLFEYFSETQRNKGNFPGRFSGRQFSNSRSEMNVSTLELGDSALYLCASSRSTPTAYEQYFGPGTRLTVT.

The CDR3 DNA is TGCAGCGTTGCAGCCACAGGGTCTCGGTCTGAAGCTTTCTTT. Protein: CSVAATGSRSEAFF. The chain recombines TRBV29-1 with TRBJ1-1; tentatively, D is TRBD1 (6 bases). V was clipped by 4 bases and J by 6 bases, with 18 bases between them. The CDR3 consists of 14 residues. The germline V gene encodes CDR1 SQVTM and CDR2 ANQGSEA.

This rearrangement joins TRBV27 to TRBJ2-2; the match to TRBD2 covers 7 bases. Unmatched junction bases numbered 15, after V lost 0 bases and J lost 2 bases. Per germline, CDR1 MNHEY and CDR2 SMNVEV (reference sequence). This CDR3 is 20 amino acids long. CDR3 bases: TGTGCCAGCAGTTTATCTACCCCGCTTATAGGGACTATTAACACCGGGGAGCTGTTTTTT. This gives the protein CASSLSTPLIGTINTGELFF.

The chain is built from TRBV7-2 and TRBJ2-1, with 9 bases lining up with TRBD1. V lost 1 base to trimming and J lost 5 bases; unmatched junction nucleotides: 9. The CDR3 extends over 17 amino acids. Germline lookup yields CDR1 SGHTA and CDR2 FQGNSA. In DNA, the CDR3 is TGTGCCAGCAGCTTAGAGGGGGACAGGGCGCTCCACAATGAGCAGTTCTTC. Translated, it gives CASSLEGDRALHNEQFF.

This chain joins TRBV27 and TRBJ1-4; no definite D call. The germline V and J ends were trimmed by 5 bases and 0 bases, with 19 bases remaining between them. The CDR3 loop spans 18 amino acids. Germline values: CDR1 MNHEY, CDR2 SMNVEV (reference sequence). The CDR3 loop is CASSQAGYPISTNEKLFF. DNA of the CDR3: TGTGCCAGCAGTCAAGCGGGGTACCCTATTTCAACTAATGAAAAACTGTTTTTT.

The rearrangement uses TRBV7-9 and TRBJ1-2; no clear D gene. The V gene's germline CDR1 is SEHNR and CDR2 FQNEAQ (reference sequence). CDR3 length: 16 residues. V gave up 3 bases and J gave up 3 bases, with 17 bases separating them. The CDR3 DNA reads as TGTGCCAGCAGCTTTGGAGGGAGGGATGAGGACTATGGCTACACCTTC. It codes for CASSFGGRDEDYGYTF. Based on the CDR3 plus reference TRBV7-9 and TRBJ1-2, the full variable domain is DTGVSQNPRHKITKRGQNVTFRCDPISEHNRLYWYRQTLGQGPEFLTYFQNEAQLEKSRLLSDRFSAERPKGSFSTLEIQRTEQGDSAMYLCASSFGGRDEDYGYTFGSGTRLTVV.

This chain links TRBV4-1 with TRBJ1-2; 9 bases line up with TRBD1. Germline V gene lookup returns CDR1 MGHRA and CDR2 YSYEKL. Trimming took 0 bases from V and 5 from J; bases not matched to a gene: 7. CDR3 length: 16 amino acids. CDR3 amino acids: CASSQDFKDRGYGYTF. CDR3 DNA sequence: TGCGCCAGCAGCCAAGATTTTAAGGACAGGGGATATGGCTACACCTTC.

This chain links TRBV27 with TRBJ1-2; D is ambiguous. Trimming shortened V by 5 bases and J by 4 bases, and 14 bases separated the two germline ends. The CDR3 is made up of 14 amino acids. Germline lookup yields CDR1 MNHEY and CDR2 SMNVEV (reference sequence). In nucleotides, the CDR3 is TGTGCCAGCAGTCTCCGTCCCCACACCTATGGCTACACCTTC. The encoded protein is CASSLRPHTYGYTF.

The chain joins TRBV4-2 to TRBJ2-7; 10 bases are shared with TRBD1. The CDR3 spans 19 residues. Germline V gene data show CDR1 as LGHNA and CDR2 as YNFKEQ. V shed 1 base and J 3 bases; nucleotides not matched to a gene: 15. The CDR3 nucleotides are TGTGCCAGCAGCCAAGCCCTGTTTCCACCGGGACAGGGGAACTACGAGCAGTACTTC. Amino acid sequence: CASSQALFPPGQGNYEQYF.

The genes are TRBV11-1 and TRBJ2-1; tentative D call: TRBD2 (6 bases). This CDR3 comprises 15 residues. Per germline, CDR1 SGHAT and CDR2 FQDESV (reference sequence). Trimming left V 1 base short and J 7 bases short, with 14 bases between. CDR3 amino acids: CASSLVSSAGNEQFF. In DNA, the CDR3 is TGTGCCAGCAGCTTAGTGTCTAGCGCTGGTAATGAGCAGTTCTTC.

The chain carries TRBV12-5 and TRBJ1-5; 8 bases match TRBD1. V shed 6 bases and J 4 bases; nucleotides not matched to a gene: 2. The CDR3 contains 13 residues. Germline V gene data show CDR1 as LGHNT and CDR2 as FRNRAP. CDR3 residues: CASGWTGNQPQHF. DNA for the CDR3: TGTGCTAGTGGGTGGACAGGGAATCAGCCCCAGCATTTT.

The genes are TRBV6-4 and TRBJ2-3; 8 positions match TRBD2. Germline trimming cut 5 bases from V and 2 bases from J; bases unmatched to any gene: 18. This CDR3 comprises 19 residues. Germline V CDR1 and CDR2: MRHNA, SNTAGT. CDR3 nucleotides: TGTGCCAGCAGTCCCGCGGGACTAGACCCCGGAGCGGACACAGATACGCAGTATTTT. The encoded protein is CASSPAGLDPGADTDTQYF.

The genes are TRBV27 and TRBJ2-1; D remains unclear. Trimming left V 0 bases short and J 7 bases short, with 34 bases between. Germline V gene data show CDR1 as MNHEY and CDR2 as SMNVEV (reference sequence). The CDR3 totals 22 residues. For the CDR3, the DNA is TGTGCCAGCAGTTTATCTGAGGTTCGGCACCCCCGATTCCTCCCCCCCCCGAATGAGCAGTTCTTC. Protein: CASSLSEVRHPRFLPPPNEQFF.

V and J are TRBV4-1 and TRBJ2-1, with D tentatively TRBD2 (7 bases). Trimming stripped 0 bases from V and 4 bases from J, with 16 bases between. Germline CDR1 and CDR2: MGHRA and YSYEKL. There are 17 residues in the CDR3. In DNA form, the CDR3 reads TGCGCCAGCAGCCAAGATGGAGGGGGGGTAATTTACAATGAGCAGTTCTTC. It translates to CASSQDGGGVIYNEQFF.

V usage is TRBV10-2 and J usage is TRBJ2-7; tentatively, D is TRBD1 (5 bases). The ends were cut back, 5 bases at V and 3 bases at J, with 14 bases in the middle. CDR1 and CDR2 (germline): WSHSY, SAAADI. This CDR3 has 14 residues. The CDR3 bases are TGCGCCAGCAGTTTCTTGGGGCTGTACTACGAGCAGTACTTC. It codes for CASSFLGLYYEQYF.

CDR3 nucleotides: TGTGCCAGCAGCTCGACCGCGGGACAGGGAAGCACAGATACGCAGTATTTT. Residues: CASSSTAGQGSTDTQYF. V is TRBV7-4 and J is TRBJ2-3; 9 bases align to TRBD1. J was trimmed by 0 bases and V by 4 bases; bases with no gene match: 8. Germline CDR1 reads SGHVT; CDR2 reads SQSDAQ. This CDR3 contains 17 residues. Supplemented by reference TRBV7-4 and TRBJ2-3, the full variable domain reads GAGVSQSPRYKVAKRGRDVALRCDSISGHVTLYWYRQTLGQGSEVLTYSQSDAQRDKSGRPSGRFSAERPERSVSTLKIQRTEQGDSAVYLCASSSTAGQGSTDTQYFGPGTRLTVL.

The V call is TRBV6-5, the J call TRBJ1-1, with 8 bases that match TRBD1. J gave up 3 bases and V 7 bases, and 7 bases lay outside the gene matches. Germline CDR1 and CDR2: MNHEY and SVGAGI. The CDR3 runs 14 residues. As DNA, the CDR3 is TGTGCCAGCACCCCGGACAGGGATCACACTGAAGCTTTCTTT. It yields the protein CASTPDRDHTEAFF.

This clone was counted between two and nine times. The CDR3 DNA reads TGTGCCAGCAGTTCCCCCCAGCCCGAAGACAGGGAAGACTATGGCTACACCTTC. Translation: CASSSPQPEDREDYGYTF. The J gene is TRBJ1-2, the V gene TRBV28; TRBD1 matches at 7 bases. The CDR3 sequence is 18 residues long. Looked up from germline, CDR1 is MDHEN and CDR2 is SYDVKM. Trimming took 4 bases from V and 3 from J; bases not matched to a gene: 17.

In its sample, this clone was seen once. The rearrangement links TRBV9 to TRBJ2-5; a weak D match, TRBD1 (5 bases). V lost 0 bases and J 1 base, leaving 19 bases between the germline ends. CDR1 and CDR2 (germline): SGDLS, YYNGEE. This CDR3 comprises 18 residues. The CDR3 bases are TGTGCCAGCAGCGTAGCCAATGGGGCCTCCCCTTCCCAAGAGACCCAGTACTTC. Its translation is CASSVANGASPSQETQYF.

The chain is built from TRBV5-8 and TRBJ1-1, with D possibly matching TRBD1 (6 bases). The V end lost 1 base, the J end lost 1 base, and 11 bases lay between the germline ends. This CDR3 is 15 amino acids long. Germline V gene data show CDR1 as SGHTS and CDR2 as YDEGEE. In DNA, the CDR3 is TGTGCCAGCAGCTTGTATCAGGGGCCGAACACTGAAGCTTTCTTT. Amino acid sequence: CASSLYQGPNTEAFF.